This paragraph covers one T cell receptor beta chain sequence. The donors (healthy individuals) were bone marrow donors. The record originates from a study of cytomegalovirus exposure and HLA in healthy donors. Use of 60 Vbeta and 13 Jbeta primers characterized the PCR. TCRdb keeps only in-frame clones here, not all; method: immunoSEQ multiplex PCR. In the table there are some 200,000 clones, under 80% of which are singletons. V dropped 5 bases and J dropped 2; count of bases not matched to a gene: 6. The CDR3 sequence is 15 residues long. In germline, CDR1 is MNHEY, CDR2 SMNVEV (reference sequence). Sequencing used PBMCs. The sequence was collected from a girl aged 2-9 years in good health and CMV-seronegative. The gene calls are TRBV27 and TRBJ2-5; 9 bases line up with TRBD1. The CDR3 reads CASSMTGGRQETQYF. The CDR3, as DNA: TGTGCCAGCAGTATGACAGGGGGTAGACAAGAGACCCAGTACTTC.